The 10 T cell receptor beta chains below come from one sample, sequenced in a study of T-cell memory formation after mild COVID-19. MiXCR was run by TCRdb on the 5' RACE reads, yielding one entry per CDR3 protein. The repertoire consists of tens of thousands of distinct CDR3 sequences, with around 9.7% occurring once and the leading ten covering 12%. Sequenced: PBMCs or a T cell subset sorted from them (not recorded which). The source of these receptors is an adult woman who had mild COVID-19 (a few samples of this study predate the infection). Cell type and time point are not known.

V and J are TRBV18 and TRBJ2-7; 10 positions agree with TRBD1. This CDR3 spans 13 amino acids. V dropped 3 bases and J dropped 6; count of bases not matched to a gene: 2. CDR1 is KGHSH and CDR2 is LQKENI in the germline V gene. The CDR3 region is CASSPRDRGEQYF. Here the CDR3 DNA reads TGTGCCAGCTCACCCCGGGACAGGGGCGAGCAGTACTTC.

J is TRBJ1-2 and V is TRBV10-3; 7 nucleotides line up with TRBD1. Germline trimming cut 6 bases from V and 4 bases from J; bases unmatched to any gene: 14. The CDR3 spans 16 residues. CDR1 ENHRY and CDR2 SYGVKD come from the germline V gene. The CDR3 spells CAIRSHDRVSVYGYTF. The CDR3 region has the DNA TGTGCCATCAGATCACACGACAGGGTCTCTGTCTATGGCTACACCTTC.

This clonotype was detected a few times. The rearrangement uses TRBV25-1 and TRBJ1-4, with TRBD1 matching over 8 bases. CDR3 length: 14 residues. Germline V lookup: CDR1 MGHDK, CDR2 SYGVNS. Unmatched junction bases numbered 2, after V lost 2 bases and J lost 6 bases. For the CDR3, the DNA is TGTGCCAGCAGTGAACAGGGGGCTTATGAAAAACTGTTTTTT. Its protein product is CASSEQGAYEKLFF.

This clonotype was detected a few times. The chain joins TRBV7-9 to TRBJ1-1; a weak D match, TRBD1 (6 bases). Trimming shortened V by 5 bases and J by 2 bases, and 15 bases separated the two germline ends. Germline V lookup: CDR1 SEHNR, CDR2 FQNEAQ (reference sequence). The CDR3 covers 15 residues. CDR3 region: CASSSNRDTNTEAFF. In DNA form, the CDR3 reads TGTGCCAGCAGCAGTAACCGGGACACTAACACTGAAGCTTTCTTT.

This clonotype was recorded a few times. The rearrangement uses TRBV6-5 and TRBJ1-1; weak D call: TRBD1 (6 bases). V dropped 5 bases and J dropped 0 bases, with 13 bases sitting between them. CDR1 is MNHEY and CDR2 is SVGAGI in the germline V gene. The CDR3 is made up of 15 amino acids. Here the CDR3 reads CASSPGHTMNTEAFF. CDR3 coding DNA: TGTGCCAGCAGTCCGGGACATACAATGAACACTGAAGCTTTCTTT.

This chain uses TRBV3-1 with TRBJ1-1, with D possibly TRBD1 on 6 matching bases. V gave up 4 bases and J gave up 5 bases, with 17 bases separating them. Germline V gene data show CDR1 as LGHDT and CDR2 as YNNKEL (reference sequence). The CDR3 extends over 15 amino acids. In nucleotides, the CDR3 is TGTGCCAGCAGCCCTCCCGTGGGGGCGAGGACTGAAGCTTTCTTT. Residues: CASSPPVGARTEAFF.

This clonotype was observed at least ten times. The CDR3 loop reads CASSRGYRELFF. CDR3 DNA: TGTGCCAGCAGCAGAGGGTATCGGGAGCTGTTTTTT. The genes are TRBV3-1 and TRBJ2-2; perhaps TRBD2 as D (5 bases). This CDR3 has 12 residues. V lost 5 bases and J lost 9, with 10 bases in between. Per germline, CDR1 LGHDT and CDR2 YNNKEL (reference sequence).

A few counts support this clonotype. The chain joins TRBV4-1 to TRBJ1-2, with D possibly TRBD1 on 6 matching bases. With 4 bases removed from V and 8 bases from J, the gap between germline ends came to 20 bases. The CDR3 length is 15 residues. CDR1 and CDR2 (germline): MGHRA, YSYEKL. The chain's CDR3 is CASSPTGTDSLGYTF. The CDR3 region has the DNA TGCGCCAGCAGCCCAACCGGGACGGACAGTTTAGGCTACACCTTC.

This chain joins TRBV7-8 and TRBJ2-5, with D unresolved. CDR1 and CDR2 from the germline V gene are SGHVS and FQNEAQ. The V gene lost 1 base and the J gene lost 5 bases, with 11 bases spanning the gap. The CDR3 sequence is 14 residues long. CDR3: CASSLVRFSETQYF. The CDR3 DNA reads TGTGCCAGCAGCTTAGTGAGGTTTTCCGAGACCCAGTACTTC.

The chain recombines TRBV14 with TRBJ2-7; TRBD1 aligns across 11 bases. CDR3 size: 14 residues. Looked up from germline, CDR1 is SGHDN and CDR2 is FVKESK. V shed 4 bases and J 2 bases; nucleotides not matched to a gene: 1. The CDR3 protein is CASSRDRGAYEQYF. The CDR3 DNA sequence: TGTGCCAGCAGCCGGGACAGGGGGGCCTACGAGCAGTACTTC.